These T cell receptor beta chains were read from a single sample in a study of T-cell memory formation after mild COVID-19. Each CDR3 protein gets one entry after TCRdb re-called the 5' RACE reads with MiXCR. Here the sample spans roughly 600,000 distinct CDR3 sequences, about 20% being singletons. The sequenced sample consisted of PBMCs or a T cell subset sorted from them (not recorded which). These receptors came from an adult woman who had mild COVID-19 (a few samples of this study predate the infection). Cell type and time point are not known. The CDR3 runs from the conserved cysteine through the conserved F or W. The order of the fields is CDR3 DNA, CDR3 protein, clone size, J gene, V gene, D gene. A D gene is named only where the DNA matches it firmly. Rows may omit the clone size; those that give it use once, few, many or a size class.

CDR3 DNA: TGTGCCATCAGTGAGAACGGGAGGAATACCTACAATGAGCAGTTCTTC
CDR3 protein: CAISENGRNTYNEQFF
clone size: NA
J gene: TRBJ2-1
V gene: TRBV10-3
D gene: TRBD2

CDR3 DNA: TGTGCCTGGAGTGTACGTGGCAAGGCATCCTACGAGCAGTACTTC
CDR3 protein: CAWSVRGKASYEQYF
clone size: NA
J gene: TRBJ2-7
V gene: TRBV30
D gene: NA

CDR3 DNA: TGCGCCAGCAGTGGTTCTCGTACAGGGGAAGCTTTCTTT
CDR3 protein: CASSGSRTGEAFF
clone size: NA
J gene: TRBJ1-1
V gene: TRBV10-2
D gene: NA

CDR3 DNA: TGTGCCAGCAGTTTCTCACGACCCTCCTACGAGCAGTACTTC
CDR3 protein: CASSFSRPSYEQYF
clone size: few
J gene: TRBJ2-7
V gene: TRBV27
D gene: NA

CDR3 DNA: TGTGCCAGCAGCCAAGATACCCAGGGACCTGGCTACACCTTC
CDR3 protein: CASSQDTQGPGYTF
clone size: few
J gene: TRBJ1-2
V gene: TRBV3-1
D gene: NA

CDR3 DNA: TGTGCCAGCTCACCACCCTCCGAGACCCAGTACTTC
CDR3 protein: CASSPPSETQYF
clone size: few
J gene: TRBJ2-5
V gene: TRBV18
D gene: NA

CDR3 DNA: TGTGCCAGCAGCTCCAGGCGGGGGGCCTACAATGAGCAGTTCTTC
CDR3 protein: CASSSRRGAYNEQFF
clone size: NA
J gene: TRBJ2-1
V gene: TRBV7-8
D gene: TRBD2

CDR3 DNA: TGTGCCAGTAGTACCCCTACTAGCGTAGTCCACAATGAGCAGTTCTTC
CDR3 protein: CASSTPTSVVHNEQFF
clone size: NA
J gene: TRBJ2-1
V gene: TRBV19
D gene: TRBD2

CDR3 DNA: TGCGCCAGCAGCCAAGTTGACGGGGAGACCCAGTACTTC
CDR3 protein: CASSQVDGETQYF
clone size: NA
J gene: TRBJ2-5
V gene: TRBV4-1
D gene: NA

CDR3 DNA: TGCAGTAGTAGGGCGTCTCACACTGAAGCTTTCTTT
CDR3 protein: CSSRASHTEAFF
clone size: NA
J gene: TRBJ1-1
V gene: TRBV29-1
D gene: NA

CDR3 DNA: TGTGCCAGCAGTAACAGGGGGCGGACCGGGGAGCTGTTTTTT
CDR3 protein: CASSNRGRTGELFF
clone size: NA
J gene: TRBJ2-2
V gene: TRBV6-5
D gene: TRBD1

CDR3 DNA: TGTGCCAGCAGCCGGGTCACTAGTAGCGGTTCCCATACGCAGTATTTT
CDR3 protein: CASSRVTSSGSHTQYF
clone size: NA
J gene: TRBJ2-3
V gene: TRBV9
D gene: NA

CDR3 DNA: TGTGCCAGCAGCCAACGGGGGGCGAGAGGAAACACCATATATTTT
CDR3 protein: CASSQRGARGNTIYF
clone size: NA
J gene: TRBJ1-3
V gene: TRBV3-1
D gene: NA

CDR3 DNA: TGTGCCAGCAGCGTAGTGGCAGGGGGGGACTATGGCTACACCTTC
CDR3 protein: CASSVVAGGDYGYTF
clone size: NA
J gene: TRBJ1-2
V gene: TRBV9
D gene: TRBD1

CDR3 DNA: TGTGCCAGCAGCTTGCTGGGGGCGACAAGCTCCTACAATGAGCAGTTCTTC
CDR3 protein: CASSLLGATSSYNEQFF
clone size: many
J gene: TRBJ2-1
V gene: TRBV11-2
D gene: NA

CDR3 DNA: TGTGCCAGCAGCTTAGCGTTGACAGGGGGCAATAGCAATCAGCCCCAGCATTTT
CDR3 protein: CASSLALTGGNSNQPQHF
clone size: few
J gene: TRBJ1-5
V gene: TRBV7-2
D gene: TRBD1

CDR3 DNA: TGTGCCAGCAGCCGGAGGGGATATAATTCACCCCTCCACTTT
CDR3 protein: CASSRRGYNSPLHF
clone size: few
J gene: TRBJ1-6
V gene: TRBV14
D gene: NA

CDR3 DNA: TGTGCCAGCAGCCAAGCGACGAGGGGCAGCGATAATGAAAAACTGTTTTTT
CDR3 protein: CASSQATRGSDNEKLFF
clone size: NA
J gene: TRBJ1-4
V gene: TRBV4-2
D gene: NA

CDR3 DNA: TGTGCCATCAGTGAGTCCAGGGATGATGAAAAACTGTTTTTT
CDR3 protein: CAISESRDDEKLFF
clone size: few
J gene: TRBJ1-4
V gene: TRBV10-3
D gene: NA

CDR3 DNA: TGTGCCAGCAGCCGATGGCCTAGCGGAGGAAATGAGCAGTTCTTC
CDR3 protein: CASSRWPSGGNEQFF
clone size: few
J gene: TRBJ2-1
V gene: TRBV12-3/TRBV12-4
D gene: TRBD2

CDR3 DNA: TGTGCCAGCAGCGTAGATTCTAGCGGGGAGCAGTTCTTC
CDR3 protein: CASSVDSSGEQFF
clone size: NA
J gene: TRBJ2-1
V gene: TRBV9
D gene: TRBD2

CDR3 DNA: TGTGCCAGCAGGCTTCAAGCGGCTGGGGATTCACCCCTCCACTTT
CDR3 protein: CASRLQAAGDSPLHF
clone size: NA
J gene: TRBJ1-6
V gene: TRBV12-3/TRBV12-4
D gene: NA

CDR3 DNA: TGCAGTGCTAGAGATCTCAGGGAGGCACGACAGCCCCAGCATTTT
CDR3 protein: CSARDLREARQPQHF
clone size: NA
J gene: TRBJ1-5
V gene: TRBV20-1
D gene: NA

CDR3 DNA: TGTGCCTGGAAAGGAACAGGAAGGGAGTCATACTCTGGAAACACCATATATTTT
CDR3 protein: CAWKGTGRESYSGNTIYF
clone size: few
J gene: TRBJ1-3
V gene: TRBV30
D gene: NA

CDR3 DNA: TGTGCCAGCAGTTACGGCGGGACAGACTATGGCTACACCTTC
CDR3 protein: CASSYGGTDYGYTF
clone size: NA
J gene: TRBJ1-2
V gene: TRBV6-5
D gene: TRBD1

CDR3 DNA: TGTGCCATCAGTGAGGGGGATGGTAATCAGCCCCAGCATTTT
CDR3 protein: CAISEGDGNQPQHF
clone size: NA
J gene: TRBJ1-5
V gene: TRBV10-3
D gene: NA

CDR3 DNA: TGTGCCTGGAGGAGGCTCCAAGAGACCCAGTACTTC
CDR3 protein: CAWRRLQETQYF
clone size: NA
J gene: TRBJ2-5
V gene: TRBV30
D gene: NA

CDR3 DNA: TGTGCCAGCAGTTCCCGGGACAGGGGACAAGAGACCCAGTACTTC
CDR3 protein: CASSSRDRGQETQYF
clone size: many
J gene: TRBJ2-5
V gene: TRBV6-6
D gene: TRBD1

CDR3 DNA: TGTGCCACCCGAACCTCTACCGGGACAGGGGGCACAGATACGCAGTATTTT
CDR3 protein: CATRTSTGTGGTDTQYF
clone size: few
J gene: TRBJ2-3
V gene: TRBV15
D gene: TRBD1

CDR3 DNA: TGCAGTGCTCCAGACAGGGGGCTTTACGAGCAGTACTTC
CDR3 protein: CSAPDRGLYEQYF
clone size: NA
J gene: TRBJ2-7
V gene: TRBV20-1
D gene: TRBD1

CDR3 DNA: TGTGCCAGCAGATGGGGTACAGGAAGGGTTGCCGGGGCCAACGTCCTGACTTTC
CDR3 protein: CASRWGTGRVAGANVLTF
clone size: NA
J gene: TRBJ2-6
V gene: TRBV6-5
D gene: NA

CDR3 DNA: TGCAGTGCTAGTCCTAGCGGGGGGAGTGGCACAGATACGCAGTATTTT
CDR3 protein: CSASPSGGSGTDTQYF
clone size: NA
J gene: TRBJ2-3
V gene: TRBV20-1
D gene: TRBD2

CDR3 DNA: TGTGCCAGCAGAGGCCCTAGCGGGGAGAACACCGGGGAGCTGTTTTTT
CDR3 protein: CASRGPSGENTGELFF
clone size: NA
J gene: TRBJ2-2
V gene: TRBV5-4
D gene: TRBD2

CDR3 DNA: TGTGCCAGCAGCTCGGGGGACAGCCTCTCCTACGAGCAGTACTTC
CDR3 protein: CASSSGDSLSYEQYF
clone size: NA
J gene: TRBJ2-7
V gene: TRBV7-9
D gene: NA

CDR3 DNA: TGTGCCAGCAGTTACCCGGGACAGTTCTACGAGCAGTACTTC
CDR3 protein: CASSYPGQFYEQYF
clone size: NA
J gene: TRBJ2-7
V gene: TRBV6-9
D gene: TRBD1

CDR3 DNA: TGTGCCAGCAGTGAAGCCGAGGTCTCCTACGAGCAGTACTTC
CDR3 protein: CASSEAEVSYEQYF
clone size: NA
J gene: TRBJ2-7
V gene: TRBV6-1
D gene: NA

CDR3 DNA: TGTGCCAGCAGCGTAGGGAGTAACGGAAATGAGCAGTTCTTC
CDR3 protein: CASSVGSNGNEQFF
clone size: NA
J gene: TRBJ2-1
V gene: TRBV9
D gene: NA

CDR3 DNA: TGTGCCAGCAGTGAAGCGGGACAGCTGGGTGGGACCCAGTACTTC
CDR3 protein: CASSEAGQLGGTQYF
clone size: NA
J gene: TRBJ2-5
V gene: TRBV6-1
D gene: TRBD1

CDR3 DNA: TGTGCCAGTAGTATAGCGGGGAAGGGGAACACTGAAGCTTTCTTT
CDR3 protein: CASSIAGKGNTEAFF
clone size: few
J gene: TRBJ1-1
V gene: TRBV19
D gene: NA

CDR3 DNA: TGTGCCACTTTGGAAGACAGCTCCTACAATGAGCAGTTCTTC
CDR3 protein: CATLEDSSYNEQFF
clone size: few
J gene: TRBJ2-1
V gene: TRBV12-3/TRBV12-4
D gene: NA

CDR3 DNA: TGCAGCGTTGAAGACCCTCAACCGCTTTATAATTCACCCCTCCACTTT
CDR3 protein: CSVEDPQPLYNSPLHF
clone size: many
J gene: TRBJ1-6
V gene: TRBV29-1
D gene: NA

CDR3 DNA: TGTGCCAGCAGCTTAGACGGCGCAACTAATGAAAAACTGTTTTTT
CDR3 protein: CASSLDGATNEKLFF
clone size: NA
J gene: TRBJ1-4
V gene: TRBV7-9
D gene: NA

CDR3 DNA: TGCGCCAGCAGCTTTGTAGCGGGGGGCGAGCAGTACTTC
CDR3 protein: CASSFVAGGEQYF
clone size: few
J gene: TRBJ2-7
V gene: TRBV5-1
D gene: TRBD2

CDR3 DNA: TGTGCCTGGCGTCCATTATCGGTCTCCTACAATGAGCAGTTCTTC
CDR3 protein: CAWRPLSVSYNEQFF
clone size: few
J gene: TRBJ2-1
V gene: TRBV30
D gene: NA

CDR3 DNA: TGTGCCAGTAGTCTCCAAGCGGGAGCAGGCTACGAGCAGTACTTC
CDR3 protein: CASSLQAGAGYEQYF
clone size: NA
J gene: TRBJ2-7
V gene: TRBV19
D gene: TRBD2

CDR3 DNA: TGCGCCAGCAGCTTGGGCGCGTGGGGAAGCACAGATACGCAGTATTTT
CDR3 protein: CASSLGAWGSTDTQYF
clone size: few
J gene: TRBJ2-3
V gene: TRBV5-1
D gene: NA

CDR3 DNA: TGTGCCAGCAGTTGGGGACTAGAGACCCAGTACTTC
CDR3 protein: CASSWGLETQYF
clone size: few
J gene: TRBJ2-5
V gene: TRBV6-5
D gene: NA

CDR3 DNA: TGCGCCAGCACCGTCGACAGGGACGAGCAGTACTTC
CDR3 protein: CASTVDRDEQYF
clone size: few
J gene: TRBJ2-7
V gene: TRBV5-1
D gene: TRBD1

CDR3 DNA: TGCGCCAGCAGCTTGGTAGACTACGGCACTGAAGCTTTCTTT
CDR3 protein: CASSLVDYGTEAFF
clone size: few
J gene: TRBJ1-1
V gene: TRBV5-1
D gene: NA